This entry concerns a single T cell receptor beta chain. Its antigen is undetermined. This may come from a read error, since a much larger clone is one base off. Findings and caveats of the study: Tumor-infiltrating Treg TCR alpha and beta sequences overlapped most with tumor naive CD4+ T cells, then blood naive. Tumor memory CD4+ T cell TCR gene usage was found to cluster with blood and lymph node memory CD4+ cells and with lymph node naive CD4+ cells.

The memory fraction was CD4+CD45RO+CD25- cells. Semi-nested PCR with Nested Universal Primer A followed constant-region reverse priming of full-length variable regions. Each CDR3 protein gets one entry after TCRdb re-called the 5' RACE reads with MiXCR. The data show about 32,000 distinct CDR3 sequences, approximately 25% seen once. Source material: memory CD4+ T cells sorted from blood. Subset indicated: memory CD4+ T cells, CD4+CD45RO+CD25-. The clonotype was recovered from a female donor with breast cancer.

This CDR3 reads CSALVPAKNVQYF. Written as DNA, the CDR3 is TGCAGCGCCCTGGTTCCAGCCAAAAACGTTCAGTACTTC. The V call is TRBV29-1, the J call TRBJ2-4, with D unresolved. Germline CDR1 SQVTM, CDR2 ANQGSEA. The CDR3 is 13 residues long.